Included here is one T cell receptor beta chain sequence, with context. In the original analysis: Nucleated cell number was recorded as an estimate derived from reference gene primer amplification. The method was immunoSEQ multiplex PCR; TCRdb's version includes in-frame clones alone and lacks a portion of them. The V and J calls and clone size are taken from that table; D and trimming were inferred from the DNA. The data contain about 350,000 clones, approximately 86% of them singletons. This CDR3 comprises 13 residues. This entry belongs to a study of blood T cell repertoires in COVID-19. Study at large: COVID-19 samples from acute and convalescent phases originated in the United States, Italy and Spain.

The chain is built from TRBV1 and TRBJ2-7; the table's TRBD1 call for D was not verified on the DNA. TRBV1 is an annotated pseudogene. Sequencing used peripheral blood. The receptor was derived from a woman aged 60-75 years with COVID-19, enrolled during active disease. The CDR3, as DNA: TGCACCAGCAGCCCTTTCAGGTCCTACGAGCAGTACTTC. Translation gives CTSSPFRSYEQYF.